The sequence of this T cell receptor beta chain was determined in a study of cytomegalovirus exposure and HLA in healthy donors. Study outcomes and limitations: Reportedly, HLA-A and HLA-B alleles of most subjects were accurately predicted from TCR beta. Researchers catalogued 150 or so TCR beta chains as cytomegalovirus-associated.

Per germline, CDR1 LNHDA and CDR2 SQIVND (reference sequence). The CDR3 covers 15 residues. Unmatched junction bases numbered 5, after V lost 4 bases and J lost 3 bases. Both 60 Vbeta primers and 13 Jbeta primers went into the PCR. TCRdb's table, derived via immunoSEQ multiplex PCR, lists solely in-frame clones and lacks some. This sample has over 120,000 clones; 78% occur once, and the top ten carry 2.5% to 3%. Of note for this clone: Its antigen is not known.

The sample taken for sequencing was PBMCs. J is TRBJ1-2 and V is TRBV19, with TRBD1 identical over 10 bases. The TCR sequence derives from a female donor in good health and CMV-seronegative. CDR3 in amino acids: CASSTTGTGDYGYTF. The CDR3 DNA reads as TGTGCCAGTAGTACTACCGGGACAGGGGACTATGGCTACACCTTC.